Included here is one T cell receptor beta chain sequence, with context. Assay used: immunoSEQ multiplex PCR; TCRdb lists only in-frame clones, some missing. The repertoire holds about 49,000 clones, with about 90% as singletons. These data come from a study of T cell changes during pregnancy in multiple sclerosis. The source of this sequence is a female donor in good health, enrolled as a control in a pregnancy study. The material sequenced was CD4+ T cells from peripheral blood mononuclear cells, taken in the second trimester of pregnancy.

CDR3 nucleotide sequence: TGTGCCATCACTGCAGGCCAACTCGGAAACACCATATATTTT. The encoded protein is CAITAGQLGNTIYF. This chain connects TRBV10-3 to TRBJ1-3; no clear D gene. Germline V gene sequence: CDR1 ENHRY, CDR2 SYGVKD. The V and J ends lost 7 bases and 4 bases respectively, with 14 bases between them. This CDR3 is 14 amino acids long.